This TCR beta chain was captured in a study of OX40 agonist ivuxolimab in advanced cancers. Study-level background: Patients received intravenous ivuxolimab every 2 weeks at 0.01 to 10 mg/kg. Study results and caveats: CD8+ T cells averaged more expanded clones than CD4+.

Some clones are missing from TCRdb's copy, which holds only in-frame ones; the method was immunoSEQ multiplex PCR. This table has tens of thousands of clones, approximately 91% appearing once. This CDR3 is 16 amino acids long. Trimming took off 4 bases at V and 5 bases at J, with 20 bases between the two ends. CDR1 and CDR2 (germline): KGHSH, LQKENI. About this clone itself: What it binds is unknown.

Exclusion of a patient followed from autoimmune disease history or systemic immunosuppression. Peripheral blood came from all dose cohorts at three timepoints. This clonotype originated in an adult with an advanced solid tumor such as melanoma, head and neck, liver or kidney cancer. Sample: CD4+ or CD8+ T cells sorted from blood, taken in a trial of the OX40 agonist ivuxolimab. V gene TRBV18 combines with J gene TRBJ2-5; D may be TRBD2 (6 bases). CDR3 residues: CASSLDLAPPTETQYF. The CDR3 DNA sequence: TGTGCCAGCTCACTAGATCTAGCGCCACCCACGGAGACCCAGTACTTC.